This TCR beta chain appears in the sequencing data of a study of identical twins. TCRdb re-analysed the 5' RACE reads in MiXCR, keeping a single row per CDR3 protein. The sample has some 240,000 distinct CDR3 sequences; about 8% are singletons. These data were also filed under a second study, of yellow fever vaccine responses in identical twins.

Sequenced input: CD8+ T cells sorted from blood. The receptor comes from a young woman in good health.

Here the CDR3 reads CASSTTGAGKQPQHF. As DNA, the CDR3 is TGTGCCAGCAGCACGACAGGGGCCGGGAAGCAGCCCCAGCATTTT. J is TRBJ1-5 and V is TRBV7-8; 8 bases are shared with TRBD1. Germline values: CDR1 SGHVS, CDR2 FQNEAQ. The CDR3 contains 15 residues. V was clipped by 5 bases and J by 7 bases; unmatched bases: 10.